The 28 T cell receptor beta chains below all came from one sample that was sequenced in a study of blood T cell repertoires in COVID-19. Measured with immunoSEQ multiplex PCR; TCRdb has only the in-frame clones, and not every one. The table lists approximately 350,000 clones, 75% to 90% of them singletons. Sequencing was done on a sample of peripheral blood. These TCRs come from a woman aged 45-65 years with COVID-19, enrolled during active disease.

This chain connects TRBV7-2 to TRBJ2-5; 9 bases agree with TRBD2. V was pared by 4 bases and J by 0 bases, with 3 bases of the junction left unmatched. This CDR3 is built from 15 residues. The germline CDR1 and CDR2 sequences are SGHTA and FQGNSA. The CDR3 reads CASSWGTSHQETQYF. As DNA, the CDR3 is TGTGCCAGCAGCTGGGGGACTAGCCACCAAGAGACCCAGTACTTC. The full variable domain, completed using reference TRBV7-2 and TRBJ2-5, is GAGVSQSPSNKVTEKGKDVELRCDPISGHTALYWYRQSLGQGLEFLIYFQGNSAPDKSGLPSDRFSAERTGGSVSTLTIQRTQQEDSAVYLCASSWGTSHQETQYFGPGTRLLVL.

The CDR3 DNA reads TGTGCCATCAGTGACCCAGGACAGGGAATCAACACCGGGGAGCTGTTTTTT. It translates to CAISDPGQGINTGELFF. V is TRBV10-3 and J is TRBJ2-2; 8 nucleotides align to TRBD1. The ends lost 3 bases at V and 2 bases at J; junction bases unmatched: 8. The CDR3 covers 17 residues. Germline CDR1 ENHRY, CDR2 SYGVKD.

V is TRBV4-1 and J is TRBJ1-2; 7 nucleotides line up with TRBD1. The CDR3 extends over 14 amino acids. V gave up 4 bases and J gave up 3 bases; unmatched junction bases: 5. CDR1 is MGHRA and CDR2 is YSYEKL in the germline V gene. The CDR3: CASSRGTADYGYTF. CDR3 DNA sequence: TGCGCCAGCAGCCGAGGGACAGCTGACTATGGCTACACCTTC.

This chain joins TRBV19 and TRBJ2-1, with TRBD2 identical over 7 bases. The V segment lost 7 bases and the J segment 4 bases; nucleotides outside the gene matches: 10. The CDR3 extends over 15 amino acids. CDR1 and CDR2 from the germline V gene are LNHDA and SQIVND (reference sequence). The CDR3 loop is CASIDSSGAYNEQFF. CDR3 DNA sequence: TGTGCCAGTATTGATTCTAGCGGAGCATACAATGAGCAGTTCTTC.

The V gene is TRBV30, the J gene TRBJ2-7; perhaps TRBD1 as D (7 bases). Trimming took off 3 bases at V and 6 bases at J, with 15 bases between the two ends. The CDR3 spans 13 residues. CDR1 is GTSNPN, CDR2 SVGIG, per germline (reference sequence). CDR3 nucleotide sequence: TGTGCCTGGAGGTTGGCAGGGGGAGGCGAGCAGTACTTC. Translated: CAWRLAGGGEQYF.

The chain has TRBV11-2 and TRBJ1-4; 9 bases agree with TRBD1. Losses at the gene ends were 4 bases for V and 12 bases for J; bases not matched to a gene: 6. Germline CDR1 is SGHAT and CDR2 is FQNNGV. This CDR3 has 13 residues. For the CDR3, the DNA is TGTGCCAGCAGCTACCAACAGGGGGCTGAACTGTTTTTT. This sequence encodes CASSYQQGAELFF.

This sequence joins TRBV19 and TRBJ2-7, with TRBD1 as a possible D gene (5 bases). The CDR3 totals 15 residues. The germline CDR1 and CDR2 sequences are LNHDA and SQIVND (reference sequence). V gave up 6 bases and J gave up 0 bases, with 15 bases separating them. CDR3 sequence reads: CASSFDSQLSYEQYF. The DNA of the CDR3 is TGTGCCAGTAGCTTCGACAGCCAACTCTCCTACGAGCAGTACTTC. Based on the CDR3 plus reference TRBV19 and TRBJ2-7, the full variable domain is DGGITQSPKYLFRKEGQNVTLSCEQNLNHDAMYWYRQDPGQGLRLIYYSQIVNDFQKGDIAEGYSVSREKKESFPLTVTSAQKNPTAFYLCASSFDSQLSYEQYFGPGTRLTVT.

This chain links TRBV7-7 with TRBJ1-4; 8 nucleotides align to TRBD1. The germline gives CDR1 SSHAT, CDR2 FNYEAQ (reference sequence). The CDR3 totals 18 residues. V gave up 5 bases and J gave up 2 bases; unmatched junction bases: 13. CDR3 coding DNA: TGTGCCAGCAGCCCATTTCCAGGGGGACAGGTCACTAATGAAAAACTGTTTTTT. Translating gives CASSPFPGGQVTNEKLFF.

The gene calls are TRBV3-1 (or the pseudogene TRBV3-2) and TRBJ2-2, with D perhaps TRBD2 (6 bases). Deletions cut 0 bases from V and 3 bases from J, with 17 bases between. CDR3 length equals 18 residues. Germline CDR1 is LGHDT and CDR2 is YNNKEL (reference sequence). Here the CDR3 DNA reads TGTGCCAGCAGCCAAGATCAGTCGATAGCGGCCTACACCGGGGAGCTGTTTTTT. It encodes CASSQDQSIAAYTGELFF.

The CDR3 region is CASSQASGYYTDTQYF. The CDR3 coding sequence is TGTGCCAGCAGCCAAGCTAGCGGGTACTACACAGATACGCAGTATTTT. The J gene is TRBJ2-3, the V gene TRBV3-1 (or the pseudogene TRBV3-2), with 8 bases fitting TRBD2. This CDR3 is built from 16 residues. V trimming: 1 base; J trimming: 2 bases; junction bases outside the gene matches: 5. CDR1 is LGHDT, CDR2 YNNKEL, per germline (reference sequence).

This chain links TRBV14 with TRBJ1-2; the match to TRBD1 covers 7 bases. V dropped 2 bases and J dropped 2; count of bases not matched to a gene: 8. The CDR3 length is 16 residues. CDR1 is SGHDN and CDR2 is FVKESK in the germline V gene. CDR3 residues: CASSQFRAGGNYGYTF. CDR3 in DNA: TGTGCCAGCAGCCAATTTCGAGCAGGGGGGAACTATGGCTACACCTTC.

The chain joins TRBV7-9 to TRBJ1-4, with 10 bases aligning to TRBD1. J lost 5 bases, V lost 1 base, and 7 bases had no gene match. Germline V gives CDR1 SEHNR, CDR2 FQNEAQ (reference sequence). The CDR3 has 17 amino acids. The CDR3 loop reads CASSLVSGTGVNEKLFF. The CDR3 region has the DNA TGTGCCAGCAGCTTAGTCTCGGGGACAGGGGTGAATGAAAAACTGTTTTTT. The full variable domain, in which reference TRBV7-9 and TRBJ1-4 provide the parts outside the CDR3, is DTGVSQNPRHKITKRGQNVTFRCDPISEHNRLYWYRQTLGQGPEFLTYFQNEAQLEKSRLLSDRFSAERPKGSFSTLEIQRTEQGDSAMYLCASSLVSGTGVNEKLFFGSGTQLSVL.

The chain employs TRBV5-1 and TRBJ1-2; D remains ambiguous. The CDR3 spans 13 residues. Germline CDR1 SGHRS, CDR2 YFSETQ. Trimming left V 2 bases short and J 6 bases short, with 11 bases between. Written as DNA, the CDR3 is TGCGCCAGCAGCTTTTTTATCCTTGATGGCTACACCTTC. As protein: CASSFFILDGYTF.

The V call is TRBV5-1, the J call TRBJ2-3, with TRBD1 matching over 7 bases. V shed 4 bases and J 2 bases; nucleotides not matched to a gene: 4. From germline, CDR1 is SGHRS and CDR2 YFSETQ. There are 14 residues in the CDR3. The CDR3 DNA is TGCGCCAGCAGCGACGGGACAGTCACAGATACGCAGTATTTT. This codes for CASSDGTVTDTQYF.

The CDR3 DNA reads as TGTGCCAGCAGCAGAGCCGGAACTAGCGGGAGAAATGAGCAGTTCTTC. Its translation: CASSRAGTSGRNEQFF. The genes are TRBV5-8 and TRBJ2-1, with 11 nucleotides matching TRBD2. V gave up 4 bases and J gave up 7 bases; unmatched junction bases: 10. Germline V lookup: CDR1 SGHTS, CDR2 YDEGEE. The CDR3 runs to 16 residues.

The chain joins TRBV6-5 to TRBJ2-3, with TRBD2 identical over 10 bases. Germline lookup yields CDR1 MNHEY and CDR2 SVGAGI. With V trimmed by 0 bases and J by 7 bases, 7 bases remained unmatched. This CDR3 is 16 amino acids long. CDR3: CASSYSSLAGANTQYF. The CDR3 nucleotides are TGTGCCAGCAGTTACTCGAGCCTAGCGGGGGCGAATACGCAGTATTTT.

V and J are TRBV5-1 and TRBJ2-1, with 10 bases lining up with TRBD2. This CDR3 is 15 amino acids long. Germline CDR1 and CDR2: SGHRS and YFSETQ. Trimming at V came to 5 bases and at J to 4 bases, leaving 6 bases not matched to a gene. The CDR3: CASRIGTSVYNEQFF. The CDR3, as DNA: TGCGCCAGCAGGATAGGGACTAGCGTTTACAATGAGCAGTTCTTC.

The V gene is TRBV6-6, the J gene TRBJ2-1; D is unclear. The germline gives CDR1 MNHNY, CDR2 SVGAGI (reference sequence). V lost 0 bases and J lost 6, with 3 bases in between. The CDR3 totals 12 residues. CDR3 protein: CASSYSSNEQFF. The DNA of the CDR3 is TGTGCCAGCAGTTACTCTAGCAATGAGCAGTTCTTC.

CDR3 bases: TGTGCCAGCAGTGAACCAGGGGTGGGGACTGAAGCTTTCTTT. It codes for CASSEPGVGTEAFF. The chain is built from TRBV6-1 and TRBJ1-1, with D maybe TRBD1 (6 bases). V lost 2 bases, J lost 5 bases, and 12 bases lay in between. Germline V gene data show CDR1 as MNHNS and CDR2 as SASEGT. CDR3 length: 14 amino acids.

This chain links TRBV18 with TRBJ2-7; 7 nucleotides line up with TRBD1. Trimming cost V 3 bases and J 2 bases; bases outside gene matches: 4. Germline assignment: CDR1 KGHSH and CDR2 LQKENI. The CDR3 contains 14 residues. The CDR3 DNA reads TGTGCCAGCTCACCGACCGGGACAGCCTACGAGCAGTACTTC. Its translation is CASSPTGTAYEQYF. Combining the CDR3 with reference TRBV18 and TRBJ2-7 gives the whole variable domain NAGVMQNPRHLVRRRGQEARLRCSPMKGHSHVYWYRQLPEEGLKFMVYLQKENIIDESGMPKERFSAEFPKEGPSILRIQQVVRGDSAAYFCASSPTGTAYEQYFGPGTRLTVT.

The chain couples TRBV27 to TRBJ2-5; the match to TRBD2 covers 8 bases. Per germline, CDR1 MNHEY and CDR2 SMNVEV (reference sequence). The CDR3 runs to 15 residues. V lost 2 bases, J lost 2 bases, and 4 bases stayed unmatched. The CDR3 loop reads CASSLRGLGQETQYF. The CDR3 DNA reads TGTGCCAGCAGTTTACGGGGACTAGGACAAGAGACCCAGTACTTC.

The rearrangement joins TRBV5-1 to TRBJ1-2; no definite D call. The germline V gene encodes CDR1 SGHRS and CDR2 YFSETQ. CDR3 size: 14 residues. V lost 3 bases to trimming and J lost 8 bases, with 17 bases between them. The CDR3 coding sequence is TGCGCCAGCAGCTCTGCGGGCCAATTCGGGGGCTACACCTTC. Protein: CASSSAGQFGGYTF.

This chain links TRBV7-6 with TRBJ2-2, with D perhaps matching TRBD2 (6 bases). The CDR3 is 16 amino acids. Germline V gene lookup returns CDR1 SGHVS and CDR2 FNYEAQ. Trimming left V 1 base short and J 2 bases short, with 11 bases between. The CDR3 nucleotides are TGTGCCAGCAGCTTAGTAGGCGGGGCTAACACCGGGGAGCTGTTTTTT. This sequence encodes CASSLVGGANTGELFF.

Only one count was recorded for this clone. The chain is built from TRBV15 and TRBJ2-7; a weak D match, TRBD1 (5 bases). Deletions cut 1 base from V and 4 bases from J, with 14 bases between. Germline CDR1 is LNHNV and CDR2 is YYDKDF (reference sequence). This CDR3 has 15 residues. The CDR3 region has the DNA TGTGCCACCAGCAGAGCCCAGGCAGGGATTTACGAGCAGTACTTC. Its protein is CATSRAQAGIYEQYF. Supplemented by reference TRBV15 and TRBJ2-7, the full variable domain reads DAMVIQNPRYQVTQFGKPVTLSCSQTLNHNVMYWYQQKSSQAPKLLFHYYDKDFNNEADTPDNFQSRRPNTSFCFLDIRSPGLGDTAMYLCATSRAQAGIYEQYFGPGTRLTVT.

V gene TRBV2 combines with J gene TRBJ1-2; D unclear. Germline assignment: CDR1 SNHLY and CDR2 FYNNEI. The V end lost 3 bases, the J end lost 2 bases, and 7 bases lay between the germline ends. The CDR3 loop spans 13 amino acids. CDR3 in DNA: TGTGCCAGCAGTGATCCGGGGAACTATGGCTACACCTTC. This encodes CASSDPGNYGYTF. Filled out from reference TRBV2 and TRBJ1-2, the complete variable domain reads EPEVTQTPSHQVTQMGQEVILRCVPISNHLYFYWYRQILGQKVEFLVSFYNNEISEKSEIFDDQFSVERPDGSNFTLKIRSTKLEDSAMYFCASSDPGNYGYTFGSGTRLTVV.

The chain recombines TRBV6-2 or TRBV6-3 with TRBJ2-7; TRBD1 aligns across 11 bases. The CDR3 length is 15 residues. Unmatched junction bases numbered 5, after V lost 4 bases and J lost 3 bases. Germline loops: CDR1 MNHEY, CDR2 SVGEGT. The CDR3 region is CASSWDRGAFYEQYF. The CDR3 bases are TGTGCCAGCAGTTGGGACAGGGGGGCTTTCTACGAGCAGTACTTC.

V gene TRBV6-2 or TRBV6-3 combines with J gene TRBJ2-4; D remains ambiguous. There are 12 residues in the CDR3. Germline V gene sequence: CDR1 MNHEY, CDR2 SVGEGT. Trimming took off 0 bases at V and 11 bases at J, with 8 bases between the two ends. The CDR3 spells CASSYSTQVQYF. CDR3 DNA: TGTGCCAGCAGTTACTCGACCCAGGTTCAGTACTTC.

This rearrangement joins TRBV18 to TRBJ2-5; D unclear. Trimming removed 2 bases at V and 4 bases at J, with 8 bases between. Germline CDR1 reads KGHSH; CDR2 reads LQKENI. CDR3 length equals 13 residues. CDR3: CASSPTGSETQYF. In DNA, the CDR3 is TGTGCCAGCTCACCAACCGGGTCAGAGACCCAGTACTTC.